These 3 T cell receptor beta chains were all obtained from the same sample, sequenced in a study of cytomegalovirus exposure and HLA in healthy donors. Libraries were prepared by immunoSEQ multiplex PCR; TCRdb keeps only in-frame clonotypes and omits some of them. The data show 70,000 to 75,000 clones, 94% seen once. The sequenced sample was PBMCs. Receptors originate from a woman between 18 and 30 years old in good health and CMV-seronegative.

This CDR3 is CASSATGGHGTGELFF. CDR3 nucleotides: TGTGCCAGCAGTGCAACAGGGGGCCATGGGACCGGGGAGCTGTTTTTT. The V call is TRBV6-1, the J call TRBJ2-2; TRBD1 aligns across 9 bases. Germline assignment: CDR1 MNHNS and CDR2 SASEGT. The ends lost 4 bases at V and 5 bases at J; junction bases unmatched: 8. The CDR3 consists of 16 residues.

The table lists this clone with a count of one. The J gene is TRBJ2-1, the V gene TRBV30; TRBD2 matches at 10 bases. The V and J ends lost 5 bases and 4 bases, in that order; junction bases with no gene match: 2. Germline-derived CDR1 and CDR2 are GTSNPN and SVGIG (reference sequence). CDR3 length: 13 residues. CDR3 bases: TGTGCCTGGGCAGCGGGAGGGTACAATGAGCAGTTCTTC. This sequence encodes CAWAAGGYNEQFF.

This clone was recorded once. The rearrangement links TRBV6-1 to TRBJ1-3, with D uncertain. Germline-derived CDR1 and CDR2 are MNHNS and SASEGT. With 3 bases removed from V and 0 bases from J, the gap between germline ends came to 9 bases. The CDR3 runs to 15 residues. CDR3 loop: CASSDESASGNTIYF. The DNA of the CDR3 is TGTGCCAGCAGTGATGAGAGTGCCTCTGGAAACACCATATATTTT.